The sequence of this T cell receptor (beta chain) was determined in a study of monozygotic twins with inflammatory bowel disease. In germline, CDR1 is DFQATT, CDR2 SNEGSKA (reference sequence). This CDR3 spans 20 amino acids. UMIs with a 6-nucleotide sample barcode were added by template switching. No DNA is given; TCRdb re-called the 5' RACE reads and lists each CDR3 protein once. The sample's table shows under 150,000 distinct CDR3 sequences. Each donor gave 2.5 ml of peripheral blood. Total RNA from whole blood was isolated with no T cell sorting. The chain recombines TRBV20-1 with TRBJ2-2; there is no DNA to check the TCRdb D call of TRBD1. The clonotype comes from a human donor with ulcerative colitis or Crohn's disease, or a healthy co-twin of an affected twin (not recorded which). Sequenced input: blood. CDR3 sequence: CSARDRRGQGSIANTGELFF.